The 6 T cell receptor beta chains below all came from one sample that was sequenced in a study of T cell repertoires in cytomegalovirus infection. Antigens of these TCRs are unknown. From the reads, TCRdb called clonotypes with MiXCR, one entry per CDR3 protein. Of around 710,000 distinct CDR3 sequences in the sample, 25% to 30% are singletons; the top ten hold around 12%. Source: cultured CD8+ T cells from PBMCs, taken from culture after CMV antigen stimulation. The receptors were gathered from a human donor in good health (CMV status not recorded). Some clones in this sample may be carry-over from other donors' samples.

DNA of the CDR3: TGTGCCAGCTCAAACGGGTTCAGGGATACGCAGTATTTT. This gives the protein CASSNGFRDTQYF. V gene TRBV18 combines with J gene TRBJ2-3; D uncertain. CDR1 is KGHSH, CDR2 LQKENI, per germline. V dropped 5 bases and J dropped 6 bases, with 12 bases sitting between them. This CDR3 spans 13 amino acids.

The J gene is TRBJ2-1, the V gene TRBV11-3; D is perhaps TRBD1 (5 bases). CDR3 length: 16 amino acids. Germline V gene sequence: CDR1 SGHNT, CDR2 YENEEA. Trimming took off 0 bases at V and 0 bases at J, with 9 bases between the two ends. CDR3: CASSLEARASYNEQFF. In DNA form, the CDR3 reads TGTGCCAGCAGCTTAGAAGCCAGGGCCTCCTACAATGAGCAGTTCTTC.

This clonotype was observed once. The chain links TRBV6-1 to TRBJ1-1; D unresolved. The germline CDR1 and CDR2 sequences are MNHNS and SASEGT. There are 14 residues in the CDR3. The V end lost 6 bases, the J end lost 4 bases, and 15 bases lay between the germline ends. The CDR3 DNA reads TGTGCCAGCAGCCCGGTACTCCGGGGCACTGAAGCTTTCTTT. Translating gives CASSPVLRGTEAFF.

The chain links TRBV7-4 to TRBJ1-4, with D tentatively TRBD1 (6 bases). The CDR3 length is 15 residues. Germline V gives CDR1 SGHVT, CDR2 SQSDAQ. V lost 5 bases and J 8 bases, leaving 18 bases between the germline ends. CDR3 amino acids: CASSDRGGAWEKLFF. CDR3 bases: TGTGCCAGCAGCGATCGAGGGGGGGCGTGGGAAAAACTGTTTTTT.

The gene calls are TRBV5-6 and TRBJ2-1; the match to TRBD1 covers 7 bases. From germline, CDR1 is SGHDT and CDR2 YYEEEE. J was trimmed by 6 bases and V by 4 bases; bases with no gene match: 7. The CDR3 has 14 amino acids. The CDR3 protein is CASSLGQIINEQFF. The CDR3 nucleotides are TGTGCCAGCAGCCTGGGACAGATTATCAATGAGCAGTTCTTC. Variable domain in full (rest from reference TRBV5-6 and TRBJ2-1): DAGVTQSPTHLIKTRGQQVTLRCSPKSGHDTVSWYQQALGQGPQFIFQYYEEEERQRGNFPDRFSGHQFPNYSSELNVNALLLGDSALYLCASSLGQIINEQFFGPGTRLTVL.

Worth noting for this clonotype: No conserved phenylalanine or tryptophan is present at the end of the CDR3, so a read error is the likely explanation. The chain joins TRBV9 to TRBJ2-1, with D perhaps TRBD2 (5 bases). The V end was cut by 1 base, the J end by 2 bases, with 10 bases between. CDR1 and CDR2 (germline): SGDLS, YYNGEE. The CDR3 totals 15 residues. This CDR3 reads CASSVRPGTYNEQFS. The CDR3 region has the DNA TGTGCCAGCAGCGTAAGGCCGGGGACCTACAATGAGCAGTTCTCC.